What follows are 31 T cell receptor beta chains derived from one specimen sequenced in a study of cytomegalovirus exposure and HLA in healthy donors. With 60 Vbeta and 13 Jbeta primers, the PCR was carried out. The assay was immunoSEQ multiplex PCR, and TCRdb's table has in-frame clones only and misses some. The table records roughly 190,000 clones, roughly 80% of them present only once. The specimen sequenced was PBMCs. Source of these receptors: a woman between 18 and 29 years old in good health and CMV-seronegative.

This clone was picked up a small number of times. The chain couples TRBV6-5 to TRBJ1-1; D possibly corresponds to TRBD1 (5 bases). Germline V CDR1 and CDR2: MNHEY, SVGAGI. Trimming left V 5 bases short and J 5 bases short, with 6 bases between. The CDR3 covers 11 residues. The CDR3 sequence: CASSQGTEAFF. The DNA of the CDR3 is TGTGCCAGCAGTCAGGGTACTGAAGCTTTCTTT.

This clone occurred once. CDR3 sequence reads: CASSTVRYAGEAFF. The CDR3, as DNA: TGTGCCAGCAGCACAGTCCGGTACGCGGGTGAAGCTTTCTTT. This chain joins TRBV11-3 and TRBJ1-1; D gene uncertain. Germline V gene lookup returns CDR1 SGHNT and CDR2 YENEEA. V was trimmed by 5 bases and J by 7 bases, leaving 17 bases between them. The CDR3 covers 14 residues.

This chain connects TRBV10-2 to TRBJ2-3; D not resolved. This CDR3 comprises 13 residues. Germline CDR1 WSHSY, CDR2 SAAADI. V was pared by 5 bases and J by 0 bases, with 6 bases between. The CDR3 reads CASSPPSTDTQYF. CDR3 DNA: TGCGCCAGCAGTCCCCCAAGCACAGATACGCAGTATTTT.

For the CDR3, the DNA is TGTGCCAGTAGTTGGGACTTCGAGAGCTCCTACGAGCAGTACGTC. This sequence encodes CASSWDFESSYEQYV. The chain links TRBV19 to TRBJ2-7; TRBD2 might be the D (6 bases). CDR1 and CDR2 (germline): LNHDA, SQIVND (reference sequence). The CDR3 loop spans 15 amino acids. V was shortened by 5 bases and J by 0 bases, with 14 bases between the two germline ends.

V gene TRBV5-1 combines with J gene TRBJ2-7; 11 nucleotides align to TRBD2. CDR1 and CDR2 (germline): SGHRS, YFSETQ. J gave up 0 bases and V 6 bases, and 8 bases lay outside the gene matches. The CDR3 length is 16 residues. This chain's CDR3 is CASTIAGGTYSYEQYF. DNA for the CDR3: TGCGCCAGCACAATAGCGGGAGGGACTTACTCCTACGAGCAGTACTTC.

About this clone itself: An end of the junction differs from the germline gene, which may be a read error. The chain joins TRBV7-9 to TRBJ1-1; 9 nucleotides line up with TRBD1. The CDR3 covers 18 residues. CDR1 and CDR2 from the germline V gene are SEHNR and FQNEAQ (reference sequence). The chain's CDR3 is CSSSLAPDRGGMGTEAFF. The CDR3 DNA is TGTTCCAGCAGCTTAGCGCCCGACAGGGGGGGAATGGGCACTGAAGCTTTCTTT.

CDR3 bases: TGTGCCAGCAGCCCGAGACAGGGGGGGTCCCTCCAGCCCCAGCATTTT. Translating gives CASSPRQGGSLQPQHF. The V call is TRBV28, the J call TRBJ1-5, with 9 bases that match TRBD1. The CDR3 is made up of 16 amino acids. With V trimmed by 6 bases and J by 7 bases, 13 bases remained unmatched. Per germline, CDR1 MDHEN and CDR2 SYDVKM.

The rearrangement uses TRBV29-1 and TRBJ1-1; D possibly corresponds to TRBD1 (5 bases). Germline loops: CDR1 SQVTM, CDR2 ANQGSEA. V dropped 7 bases and J dropped 1 base, with 10 bases sitting between them. The CDR3 is made up of 12 amino acids. CDR3 sequence (DNA): TGCAGCGCCGGCAGGGAGAACACTGAAGCTTTCTTT. Protein: CSAGRENTEAFF.

The rearrangement joins TRBV5-1 to TRBJ1-4; D is uncertain. Germline CDR1 reads SGHRS; CDR2 reads YFSETQ. V lost 0 bases and J lost 6, with 12 bases in between. The CDR3 spans 15 residues. The CDR3 DNA reads TGCGCCAGCAGCTTGGCCTATCCGCGGGATGAAAAACTGTTTTTT. Its translation is CASSLAYPRDEKLFF.

Concerning this clone: One end of the junction varies from germline; a read error may be responsible. The J gene is TRBJ2-7, the V gene TRBV27; a weak D match, TRBD1 (6 bases). Germline CDR1 reads MNHEY; CDR2 reads SMNVEV (reference sequence). This CDR3 comprises 13 residues. CDR3 sequence: CASSFRGSYEQCF. The CDR3 nucleotides are TGTGCCAGCAGCTTCAGGGGATCCTACGAGCAGTGCTTC.

This chain joins TRBV28 and TRBJ2-5; 7 nucleotides line up with TRBD2. The DNA end lines up better with TRBJ2-7; the J call may be wrong. The CDR3 totals 12 residues. The V gene's germline CDR1 is MDHEN and CDR2 SYDVKM. The CDR3 nucleotides read TGTGCCAGTTCAAGCGGGATCTACGAGCAGTACTTC. The encoded protein is CASSSGIYEQYF.

The V call is TRBV7-6, the J call TRBJ2-1; TRBD2 agrees at 9 bases. Germline assignment: CDR1 SGHVS and CDR2 FNYEAQ. The CDR3 is 16 amino acids. The ends lost 5 bases at V and 9 bases at J; junction bases unmatched: 14. The CDR3 DNA is TGTGCCAGCAGCCAAGACGGACTAGCGACAGGAGGTGAGCAGTTCTTC. This codes for CASSQDGLATGGEQFF.

This clone showed up just a few times. The chain is built from TRBV13 and TRBJ2-7; D gene ambiguous. The CDR3 is made up of 12 amino acids. Germline V gene lookup returns CDR1 PRHDT and CDR2 FYEKMQ (reference sequence). Trimming removed 6 bases from V and 1 base from J, with 7 bases in between. The CDR3 nucleotides read TGTGCCAGCAGATCACAGTCCTACGAGCAGTACTTC. It yields the protein CASRSQSYEQYF.

The chain uses TRBV2 and TRBJ2-1; D may be TRBD2 (6 bases). Germline loops: CDR1 SNHLY, CDR2 FYNNEI. Trimming removed 6 bases from V and 7 bases from J, with 13 bases in between. CDR3 size: 13 residues. The CDR3 sequence is CASSDVEGNEQFF. CDR3 DNA: TGTGCCAGCAGCGACGTGGAGGGGAATGAGCAGTTCTTC.

As regards this clone: One end of the junction varies from germline; a read error may be responsible. The genes are TRBV7-7 and TRBJ2-1; 10 nucleotides line up with TRBD2. The CDR3 spans 17 residues. CDR1 is SSHAT, CDR2 FNYEAQ, per germline (reference sequence). The CDR3 DNA is TGTGCTAGCAGCCCGACGCCTACTCCTAGCGGGAGCAATGAGCAGTTCTTC. Encoded protein: CASSPTPTPSGSNEQFF.

The V and J genes are TRBV6-5 and TRBJ2-7; D may be TRBD2 (5 bases). The CDR3 has 16 amino acids. Germline loops: CDR1 MNHEY, CDR2 SVGAGI. V lost 2 bases, J lost 5 bases, and 19 bases lay in between. The CDR3 here is CASSYVGPRAGDEQYF. CDR3 DNA sequence: TGTGCCAGCAGTTACGTTGGACCGAGGGCAGGCGACGAGCAGTACTTC.

This clone was counted between two and nine times. The V call is TRBV10-2, the J call TRBJ1-4; 7 positions match TRBD1. This CDR3 contains 14 residues. Germline lookup yields CDR1 WSHSY and CDR2 SAAADI. The V segment lost 6 bases and the J segment 4 bases; nucleotides outside the gene matches: 5. As DNA, the CDR3 is TGCGCCAGCAGCCCCGGGACAGTTAATGAAAAACTGTTTTTT. This gives the protein CASSPGTVNEKLFF.

This clone is a singleton in its sample. The genes are TRBV4-1 and TRBJ2-7; 9 bases match TRBD2. CDR1 is MGHRA and CDR2 is YSYEKL in the germline V gene. The CDR3 sequence is 16 residues long. J lost 3 bases, V lost 1 base, and 7 bases had no gene match. The CDR3 spells CASSQGFAGGSYEQYF. CDR3 DNA sequence: TGCGCCAGCAGCCAAGGTTTCGCGGGAGGGAGCTACGAGCAGTACTTC.

The count of this clone is one. The rearrangement uses TRBV4-3 and TRBJ2-7; 12 positions match TRBD2. The V gene end was trimmed by 0 bases and the J gene end by 6 bases; junction bases not matched to a gene: 6. Germline loops: CDR1 LGHNA, CDR2 YSLEER. The CDR3 consists of 16 residues. The CDR3 DNA reads TGCGCCAGCAGCCAAGACTGGACTAGCGGGGAGGGCGAGCAGTACTTC. Translating gives CASSQDWTSGEGEQYF.

This chain uses TRBV4-1 with TRBJ1-5; 8 bases fit TRBD1. Germline V gene data show CDR1 as MGHRA and CDR2 as YSYEKL. The CDR3 has 17 residues. V lost 0 bases, J lost 3 bases, and 7 bases stayed unmatched. In DNA, the CDR3 is TGCGCCAGCAGCCAAGATAGGGGGGACAGGTTCAATCAGCCCCAGCATTTT. This translates into CASSQDRGDRFNQPQHF.

V usage is TRBV7-9 and J usage is TRBJ2-5; the D gene is possibly TRBD2 (6 bases). In germline, CDR1 is SEHNR, CDR2 FQNEAQ (reference sequence). This CDR3 contains 14 residues. V was pared by 3 bases and J by 4 bases, with 12 bases between. The CDR3 bases are TGTGCCAGCAGCTTCCCCGGAGGGCGAGAGACCCAGTACTTC. This codes for CASSFPGGRETQYF.

The chain links TRBV4-1 to TRBJ1-1; unclear D gene. CDR3 length: 12 amino acids. Per germline, CDR1 MGHRA and CDR2 YSYEKL. The V and J ends lost 4 bases and 1 base respectively, with 4 bases between them. CDR3 residues: CASSPGNTEAFF. The CDR3 nucleotides read TGCGCCAGCAGCCCGGGGAACACTGAAGCTTTCTTT.

The chain links TRBV19 to TRBJ2-1; 13 bases are shared with TRBD2. The length of the CDR3 is 17 residues. V trimming: 4 bases; J trimming: 1 base; junction bases outside the gene matches: 4. CDR1 and CDR2 from the germline V gene are LNHDA and SQIVND (reference sequence). The CDR3 spells CASSTTSGRDSYNEQFF. The CDR3 nucleotides are TGTGCCAGTAGTACTACTAGCGGGAGGGATTCCTACAATGAGCAGTTCTTC.

This clone showed up just a few times. This sequence joins TRBV4-2 and TRBJ1-3, with D uncertain. The CDR3 consists of 16 residues. V was clipped by 4 bases and J by 3 bases, with 16 bases between them. Germline V gene lookup returns CDR1 LGHNA and CDR2 YNFKEQ. Written as DNA, the CDR3 is TGTGCCAGCAGCCGCGGGTCGGTCGCGGTTGGAAACACCATATATTTT. Its translation is CASSRGSVAVGNTIYF.

In this sample, this clone turned up once. Here the CDR3 reads CASSNMGQTTDTQYF. The CDR3 region has the DNA TGTGCCAGCAGTAACATGGGACAGACCACAGATACGCAGTATTTT. This chain uses TRBV28 with TRBJ2-3, with TRBD1 matching over 7 bases. The CDR3 covers 15 residues. Germline CDR1 and CDR2: MDHEN and SYDVKM. With 5 bases clipped from V and 2 bases from J, the junction kept 7 bases outside the gene matches. Variable domain in full (rest from reference TRBV28 and TRBJ2-3): DVKVTQSSRYLVKRTGEKVFLECVQDMDHENMFWYRQDPGLGLRLIYFSYDVKMKEKGDIPEGYSVSREKKERFSLILESASTNQTSMYLCASSNMGQTTDTQYFGPGTRLTVL.

The chain uses TRBV7-2 and TRBJ1-4; D is possibly TRBD1 (6 bases). V was shortened by 3 bases and J by 1 base, with 15 bases between the two germline ends. The germline V gene encodes CDR1 SGHTA and CDR2 FQGNSA. CDR3 size: 17 residues. The CDR3 DNA reads TGTGCCAGCAGCTTTGATGGGAGGGGGTTAACTAATGAAAAACTGTTTTTT. Translating gives CASSFDGRGLTNEKLFF.

This clone was picked up a small number of times. The chain has TRBV4-3 and TRBJ2-2; a possible D gene is TRBD2 (5 bases). This CDR3 region has 17 residues. The V end lost 0 bases, the J end lost 6 bases, and 17 bases lay between the germline ends. Germline lookup yields CDR1 LGHNA and CDR2 YSLEER. The CDR3 loop is CASSQDNLGLIAGELFF. As DNA, the CDR3 is TGCGCCAGCAGCCAAGATAATCTAGGACTGATAGCCGGGGAGCTGTTTTTT.

The rearrangement joins TRBV14 to TRBJ2-5; 8 bases are a match to TRBD2. This CDR3 comprises 16 residues. J gave up 5 bases and V 1 base, and 9 bases lay outside the gene matches. Germline V gene sequence: CDR1 SGHDN, CDR2 FVKESK. The CDR3 loop is CASSQVEREGRETQYF. CDR3 coding DNA: TGTGCCAGCAGCCAAGTTGAACGGGAGGGCCGTGAGACCCAGTACTTC.

The chain couples TRBV7-9 to TRBJ1-1; D not certain. The ends were cut back, 1 base at V and 3 bases at J, with 12 bases in the middle. This CDR3 is 15 amino acids long. Germline V gene data show CDR1 as SEHNR and CDR2 as FQNEAQ (reference sequence). The CDR3: CASSLVLPKDTEAFF. The CDR3 DNA reads TGTGCCAGCAGCTTAGTACTGCCCAAAGACACTGAAGCTTTCTTT. Full variable domain (remainder filled in from reference TRBV7-9 and TRBJ1-1): DTGVSQNPRHKITKRGQNVTFRCDPISEHNRLYWYRQTLGQGPEFLTYFQNEAQLEKSRLLSDRFSAERPKGSFSTLEIQRTEQGDSAMYLCASSLVLPKDTEAFFGQGTRLTVV.

In this sample, this clone turned up once. The chain employs TRBV7-8 and TRBJ1-4; no firm D call. CDR1 and CDR2 (germline): SGHVS, FQNEAQ. This CDR3 spans 17 amino acids. V was clipped by 2 bases and J by 8 bases, with 21 bases between them. CDR3 coding DNA: TGTGCCAGCAGCTTAAATATATGGAGGACCGGGAGGGAAAAACTGTTTTTT. It codes for CASSLNIWRTGREKLFF.

The gene calls are TRBV18 and TRBJ1-1; D may be TRBD1 (5 bases). CDR1 is KGHSH, CDR2 LQKENI, per germline. V lost 5 bases to trimming and J lost 6 bases, with 13 bases between them. The CDR3 spans 13 residues. The CDR3 loop reads CASSTDPGAEAFF. CDR3 coding DNA: TGTGCCAGCTCAACGGACCCGGGGGCTGAAGCTTTCTTT.